This is a list of T cell receptor beta chains from one sample in a study of molecular identifiers for immune sequencing clone quantification. TCRdb recomputed calls from the PCR reads with MiXCR, one row per CDR3 protein. In the table there are about half a million distinct CDR3 sequences, roughly 23% of which are singletons. The sequenced material came from naive CD8+ T cells from blood, with Jurkat cell RNA spiked in. These receptors came from a human donor in good health. Some libraries in this study had Jurkat cell RNA spiked in. Each CDR3 is given with its conserved first and last residue. The D gene is left open where the match is weak. Expanded clones get a size class; other rows say once, few or many, or leave the size out.

clone_size,j_call,v_call,d_call,cdr3_aa,cdr3_nt
many,TRBJ2-7,TRBV27,.,CASTGPSYEQYF,TGTGCCAGCACGGGCCCCTCCTACGAGCAGTACTTC
many,TRBJ2-2,TRBV7-8,.,CASVAGALNTGELFF,TGTGCCAGCGTCGCAGGGGCCTTAAACACCGGGGAGCTGTTTTTT
.,TRBJ2-5,TRBV13,.,CASSSIGLQYQETQYF,TGTGCCAGCAGCTCAATTGGACTACAGTACCAAGAGACCCAGTACTTC
many,TRBJ2-6,TRBV7-9,TRBD1,CASSSTGDGANVLTF,TGTGCCAGCAGCTCCACAGGGGATGGGGCCAACGTCCTGACTTTC
.,TRBJ2-3,TRBV27,.,CASGLSLGTDTQYF,TGTGCCAGCGGTTTATCCCTAGGCACAGATACGCAGTATTTT
.,TRBJ2-7,TRBV28,.,CASVRRLYEQYF,TGTGCCAGCGTTCGCCGCCTTTACGAGCAGTACTTC
.,TRBJ2-6,TRBV12-3/TRBV12-4,.,CASSPEKGISGANVLTF,TGTGCCAGCAGCCCAGAAAAGGGGATCTCTGGGGCCAACGTCCTGACTTTC
.,TRBJ1-2,TRBV6-5,.,CASSPMGYGYTF,TGTGCCAGCAGTCCGATGGGCTATGGCTACACCTTC
few,TRBJ2-1,TRBV7-2,TRBD2,CASRRGLAGIYNEQFF,TGTGCCAGCAGGAGGGGACTAGCGGGAATCTACAATGAGCAGTTCTTC
many,TRBJ2-7,TRBV7-9,TRBD1,CASRRGTGGVDEQYF,TGTGCCAGCAGGCGCGGGACAGGGGGTGTCGACGAGCAGTACTTC
few,TRBJ1-6,TRBV12-3/TRBV12-4,.,CASSSTGSNSPLHF,TGTGCCAGCAGTTCTACAGGGTCCAATTCACCCCTCCACTTT
.,TRBJ2-7,TRBV6-1,TRBD1,CPLRQGSYEQYF,TGTCCCCTGAGACAGGGCTCCTACGAGCAGTACTTC
few,TRBJ2-1,TRBV30,.,CAWSVLGVDSGHYNEQFF,TGTGCCTGGAGTGTACTGGGGGTTGACAGCGGGCACTACAATGAGCAGTTCTTC
.,TRBJ1-2,TRBV27,.,CASRGADRLKYGYTF,TGTGCCAGCAGGGGGGCCGACAGGCTTAAATATGGCTACACCTTC
.,TRBJ2-1,TRBV6-2/TRBV6-3,TRBD2,CPSSSRIAGGSPSSYNEQFF,TGTCCCAGCAGTTCCAGGATAGCGGGGGGCTCCCCTAGCTCCTACAATGAGCAGTTCTTC
many,TRBJ2-5,TRBV30,.,CAWSVDETQYF,TGTGCCTGGAGTGTAGACGAGACCCAGTACTTC
many,TRBJ1-1,TRBV7-6,.,CASSPGTNLNTEAFF,TGTGCCAGCAGCCCCGGGACAAACCTGAACACTGAAGCTTTCTTT
many,TRBJ2-7,TRBV5-1,.,CASSLETGLTYEQYF,TGCGCCAGCAGCTTGGAGACAGGCCTTACCTACGAGCAGTACTTC
many,TRBJ2-3,TRBV5-5,.,CASSAAPQGADTQYF,TGTGCCAGCAGCGCCGCTCCACAGGGTGCAGATACGCAGTATTTT
few,TRBJ2-5,TRBV20-1,.,CSAISVGPRRETQYF,TGCAGTGCCATTAGTGTGGGCCCTCGGAGAGAGACCCAGTACTTC
few,TRBJ2-3,TRBV12-3/TRBV12-4,.,CASSSPRRGPSTDTQYF,TGTGCCAGCAGCTCACCCCGGCGGGGCCCTAGCACAGATACGCAGTATTTT
few,TRBJ1-2,TRBV27,TRBD1,CASSSQRDRANYGYTF,TGTGCCAGCAGTTCCCAGCGGGACAGAGCTAACTATGGCTACACCTTC
few,TRBJ1-2,TRBV29-1,.,CGVAQGDGYTF,TGCGGCGTCGCACAGGGCGATGGCTACACCTTC
many,TRBJ2-7,TRBV5-1,.,CASSFLGHEQYF,TGCGCCAGCAGCTTTTTAGGCCACGAGCAGTACTTC
.,TRBJ1-4,TRBV15,.,CATSRVGQGLLPTANEKLFF,TGTGCCACCAGCAGAGTTGGGCAGGGCTTGCTTCCTACAGCTAATGAAAAACTGTTTTTT
few,TRBJ2-7,TRBV2,TRBD1,CASSEAWTGPVYEQYF,TGTGCCAGCAGTGAAGCGTGGACAGGGCCGGTCTACGAGCAGTACTTC
.,TRBJ2-3,TRBV6-5,TRBD2,CTSSPGGSTDTQYF,TGTACCAGCAGCCCGGGAGGGTCCACAGATACGCAGTATTTT
.,TRBJ1-2,TRBV30,TRBD1,CACPEGAGLSGYTF,TGTGCCTGCCCAGAGGGGGCCGGTCTGTCTGGCTACACCTTC
few,TRBJ2-3,TRBV6-5,.,CASSYSVLVLTDTQYF,TGTGCCAGCAGTTACTCGGTTTTGGTGTTAACAGATACGCAGTATTTT
.,TRBJ2-3,TRBV4-3,.,CASSQTPGAISSTDTQYF,TGCGCCAGCAGCCAAACCCCGGGAGCCATTTCTAGCACAGATACGCAGTATTTT
.,TRBJ2-5,TRBV15,TRBD2,CATSRDLGGGETQYF,TGTGCCACCAGCAGAGATCTCGGGGGAGGGGAGACCCAGTACTTC
.,TRBJ1-2,TRBV7-2,.,CASSLADLVIDGYTF,TGTGCCAGCAGCTTAGCGGACCTAGTCATCGATGGCTACACCTTC
many,TRBJ2-3,TRBV12-3/TRBV12-4,.,CASDRAGATDTQYF,TGTGCCAGCGATCGGGCAGGGGCCACAGATACGCAGTATTTT
.,TRBJ1-3,TRBV9,.,CASSDIGEAGNTIYF,TGTGCCAGCAGCGATATAGGGGAAGCTGGAAACACCATATATTTT
.,TRBJ2-7,TRBV27,TRBD1,CASSQSPGQGAYEQYF,TGTGCCAGCAGTCAGTCCCCGGGACAGGGGGCCTACGAGCAGTACTTC
many,TRBJ2-6,TRBV4-3,TRBD1,CASSQGAGGLTGANVLTF,TGCGCCAGCAGCCAAGGCGCAGGGGGCTTGACTGGGGCCAACGTCCTGACTTTC
.,TRBJ1-5,TRBV28,.,CAGSSPDGYSNQPQHF,TGTGCCGGCAGTAGCCCGGACGGATATAGCAATCAGCCCCAGCATTTT
many,TRBJ2-7,TRBV30,.,CAWSGEGTTSYEQYF,TGTGCCTGGAGTGGGGAGGGGACAACATCCTACGAGCAGTACTTC
.,TRBJ2-7,TRBV5-5,.,CASSLASYGQYF,TGTGCCAGCAGCTTGGCCAGCTACGGGCAGTACTTC
.,TRBJ2-3,TRBV6-6,.,CASTLMDAQYF,TGTGCCAGCACCCTTATGGATGCGCAGTATTTT
.,TRBJ2-7,TRBV15,.,CATSRVPHTSSYEQYF,TGTGCCACCAGCAGAGTTCCCCACACGAGCTCCTACGAGCAGTACTTC
.,TRBJ2-1,TRBV20-1,.,CSARTRNLRGEYYNEQFF,TGCAGTGCTAGAACCCGAAACCTGAGGGGAGAATACTACAATGAGCAGTTCTTC
many,TRBJ1-1,TRBV5-1,.,CASSLDSTQAFF,TGCGCCAGCAGCTTGGATTCAACCCAAGCTTTCTTT
.,TRBJ1-5,TRBV2,TRBD1,CASRTGMASNQPQHF,TGTGCCAGCAGGACAGGGATGGCGAGCAATCAGCCCCAGCATTTT
many,TRBJ2-5,TRBV28,.,CASSLIGQPAETQYF,TGTGCCAGCAGTTTAATTGGACAACCGGCGGAGACCCAGTACTTC
many,TRBJ2-7,TRBV7-9,TRBD2,CASSSLAGGLQEQYF,TGTGCCAGCAGCTCCCTAGCGGGAGGTTTGCAAGAGCAGTACTTC
many,TRBJ2-3,TRBV7-6,TRBD1,CASSLQGAGGTDTQYF,TGTGCCAGCAGCTTACAGGGGGCAGGAGGCACAGATACGCAGTATTTT
few,TRBJ1-6,TRBV20-1,.,CSARDYNSPLHF,TGCAGTGCTAGGGATTACAATTCACCCCTCCACTTT
many,TRBJ2-3,TRBV6-1,.,CASREVQTFTDTQYF,TGTGCCAGCAGGGAGGTACAAACTTTTACGGATACGCAGTATTTT
few,TRBJ1-2,TRBV9,TRBD1,CASSVAPDRGPGYTF,TGTGCCAGCAGCGTAGCTCCTGACAGGGGGCCTGGCTACACCTTC
many,TRBJ2-2,TRBV7-2,.,CASTEGFTYTGELFF,TGTGCCAGCACCGAGGGCTTCACTTACACCGGGGAGCTGTTTTTT
many,TRBJ1-2,TRBV20-1,.,CSASDGANYGYTF,TGCAGTGCTAGCGATGGGGCCAACTATGGCTACACCTTC
few,TRBJ2-2,TRBV20-1,.,CSARMLDTGELFF,TGCAGTGCTAGAATGTTAGATACCGGGGAGCTGTTTTTT
few,TRBJ2-1,TRBV29-1,.,CSVVVVRSSYNEQFF,TGCAGCGTTGTAGTGGTGAGGAGCTCCTACAATGAGCAGTTCTTC
.,TRBJ1-3,TRBV11-2,.,CASSLVPGGNTIYF,TGTGCCAGCAGCTTAGTTCCAGGGGGAAACACCATATATTTT
many,TRBJ2-7,TRBV20-1,.,CSANPLEIYLGEQYF,TGCAGTGCTAACCCCCTAGAAATCTACCTTGGGGAGCAGTACTTC
many,TRBJ2-7,TRBV28,TRBD1,CASNRDSYEQYF,TGTGCCAGCAATCGGGACAGCTACGAGCAGTACTTC
.,TRBJ2-6,TRBV4-3,.,CASSQDQRGYSGANVLTF,TGCGCCAGCAGCCAAGACCAACGGGGTTACTCTGGGGCCAACGTCCTGACTTTC
.,TRBJ2-5,TRBV7-9,.,CASGLVRDKQETQYF,TGTGCCAGCGGCTTAGTTCGAGACAAGCAAGAGACCCAGTACTTC
many,TRBJ2-7,TRBV25-1,.,CATNPRDAPGNYEQYF,TGTGCCACCAACCCCCGAGATGCCCCGGGAAACTACGAGCAGTACTTC